Listed here are 23 T cell receptor beta chains from one sample, sequenced in a study of T cells after yellow fever vaccination. TCRdb re-called the 5' RACE reads through MiXCR, storing one row per CDR3 protein. The sample lists more than 250,000 distinct CDR3 sequences; 6.8% were seen once. The sample here was PBMCs, taken approximately 40 days after the first yellow fever vaccination. The origin of the receptors is a man younger than 35 who received the YFV17D yellow fever vaccine.

The chain is built from TRBV7-2 and TRBJ2-5; 7 bases are shared with TRBD2. CDR3 length: 16 residues. With 1 base clipped from V and 1 base from J, the junction kept 6 bases outside the gene matches. CDR1 and CDR2 (germline): SGHTA, FQGNSA. The CDR3 region is CASSLVGGGLQETQYF. CDR3 DNA sequence: TGTGCCAGCAGCTTAGTGGGGGGGGGACTCCAAGAGACCCAGTACTTC. The full variable domain, completed using reference TRBV7-2 and TRBJ2-5, is GAGVSQSPSNKVTEKGKDVELRCDPISGHTALYWYRQSLGQGLEFLIYFQGNSAPDKSGLPSDRFSAERTGGSVSTLTIQRTQQEDSAVYLCASSLVGGGLQETQYFGPGTRLLVL.

Ten or more counts support this clonotype. The V call is TRBV12-3 or TRBV12-4, the J call TRBJ2-7; unclear D gene. This CDR3 is 11 amino acids long. V shed 6 bases and J shed 0 bases, with 3 bases lying between them. As DNA, the CDR3 is TGTGCCAGCAGCATCTCCTACGAGCAGTACTTC. Residues: CASSISYEQYF.

This clonotype was counted a few times. At one end the junction does not follow the germline gene, possibly because of a read error. This chain joins TRBV7-7 and TRBJ1-5; no definite D call. The CDR3 has 13 residues. The V gene's germline CDR1 is SSHAT and CDR2 FNYEAQ (reference sequence). The CDR3 here is CASSLAFGQPQHF. The CDR3 DNA is TGTGCTAGCAGCTTAGCGTTCGGGCAGCCCCAGCATTTT.

The J gene is TRBJ2-5, the V gene TRBV7-6; tentative D call: TRBD2 (5 bases). Germline CDR1 is SGHVS and CDR2 is FNYEAQ. V lost 6 bases and J lost 1, with 18 bases in between. The CDR3 is 16 amino acids. The CDR3 DNA reads TGTGCCAGCAGTAAGCCGGGGATACGAATCCAAGAGACCCAGTACTTC. Residues: CASSKPGIRIQETQYF.

The genes are TRBV20-1 and TRBJ2-1, with TRBD2 matching 8 bases. Germline CDR1 DFQATT, CDR2 SNEGSKA (reference sequence). Trimming cost V 3 bases and J 7 bases; bases outside gene matches: 8. This CDR3 is 14 amino acids long. CDR3 amino acids: CSASGTRVGNEQFF. CDR3 nucleotides: TGCAGTGCTAGTGGGACTAGGGTTGGTAATGAGCAGTTCTTC.

This clonotype has only a few counts. The chain carries TRBV20-1 and TRBJ1-1; D uncertain. There are 13 residues in the CDR3. V was trimmed by 3 bases and J by 3 bases, leaving 11 bases between them. CDR1 is DFQATT and CDR2 is SNEGSKA in the germline V gene (reference sequence). This CDR3 is CSASHPTDTEAFF. The CDR3 DNA sequence: TGCAGTGCTAGCCATCCGACGGACACTGAAGCTTTCTTT.

The V and J genes are TRBV28 and TRBJ2-3; tentative D call: TRBD2 (6 bases). This CDR3 has 14 amino acids. V gave up 8 bases and J gave up 2 bases, with 14 bases separating them. The germline CDR1 and CDR2 sequences are MDHEN and SYDVKM. The CDR3 sequence: CASQLAPITDTQYF. In nucleotides, the CDR3 is TGTGCCAGCCAACTAGCACCTATCACAGATACGCAGTATTTT.

This clonotype showed up many times. V and J are TRBV18 and TRBJ2-1; TRBD2 might be the D (7 bases). Trimming shortened V by 3 bases and J by 0 bases, and 21 bases separated the two germline ends. Germline V CDR1 and CDR2: KGHSH, LQKENI. CDR3 length: 19 amino acids. Here the CDR3 reads CASSPGPSGGLSSYNEQFF. CDR3 sequence (DNA): TGTGCCAGCTCACCGGGGCCCTCGGGGGGCCTAAGCTCCTACAATGAGCAGTTCTTC. Full variable domain (missing parts from reference TRBV18 and TRBJ2-1): NAGVMQNPRHLVRRRGQEARLRCSPMKGHSHVYWYRQLPEEGLKFMVYLQKENIIDESGMPKERFSAEFPKEGPSILRIQQVVRGDSAAYFCASSPGPSGGLSSYNEQFFGPGTRLTVL.

This clonotype showed up just a few times. This rearrangement joins TRBV5-4 to TRBJ1-2, with D perhaps matching TRBD1 (6 bases). Trimming shortened V by 3 bases and J by 11 bases, and 14 bases separated the two germline ends. The germline gives CDR1 SGHNT, CDR2 YYREEE (reference sequence). The CDR3 is 12 residues long. The CDR3: CASSSARGFYTF. The CDR3 region has the DNA TGTGCCAGCAGCTCTGCGAGGGGGTTTTACACCTTC. Based on the CDR3 plus reference TRBV5-4 and TRBJ1-2, the full variable domain is ETGVTQSPTHLIKTRGQQVTLRCSSQSGHNTVSWYQQALGQGPQFIFQYYREEENGRGNFPPRFSGLQFPNYSSELNVNALELDDSALYLCASSSARGFYTFGSGTRLTVV.

This clonotype was observed a few times. The genes are TRBV7-3 and TRBJ1-2, with D unresolved. Per the germline V gene, CDR1 is SGHTA and CDR2 is FQGTGA. The V end was cut by 1 base, the J end by 2 bases, with 8 bases between. There are 14 residues in the CDR3. CDR3 bases: TGTGCCAGCAGCTTAAAACCAGGCAACTATGGCTACACCTTC. Its protein product is CASSLKPGNYGYTF.

This clonotype has a count of ten or more. The V gene is TRBV7-2, the J gene TRBJ2-1; a possible D gene is TRBD1 (7 bases). From germline, CDR1 is SGHTA and CDR2 FQGNSA. The CDR3 runs 13 residues. The ends were cut back, 6 bases at V and 8 bases at J, with 14 bases in the middle. CDR3 protein: CASRSGGKDEQFF. The DNA for the CDR3 is TGTGCCAGCAGATCAGGGGGGAAGGATGAGCAGTTCTTC.

The gene calls are TRBV29-1 and TRBJ2-1; D ambiguous. Trimming removed 0 bases from V and 0 bases from J, with 15 bases in between. CDR1 SQVTM and CDR2 ANQGSEA come from the germline V gene. The CDR3 has 17 residues. CDR3 loop: CSVEEGSRQSSYNEQFF. The CDR3 bases are TGCAGCGTTGAAGAGGGCTCGAGGCAGAGCTCCTACAATGAGCAGTTCTTC.

The rearrangement uses TRBV5-1 and TRBJ1-1; the D gene is possibly TRBD1 (6 bases). Deletions cut 0 bases from V and 4 bases from J, with 13 bases between. The CDR3 is 15 amino acids. In germline, CDR1 is SGHRS, CDR2 YFSETQ. The CDR3 region is CASSLVQGLGTEAFF. DNA of the CDR3: TGCGCCAGCAGCTTGGTACAGGGTTTGGGCACTGAAGCTTTCTTT.

This clonotype has at least ten counts. CDR3 amino acids: CASSSLRGEKLFF. The CDR3 coding sequence is TGTGCCAGCAGCTCCCTCCGCGGGGAAAAACTGTTTTTT. V is TRBV5-6 and J is TRBJ1-4; D gene ambiguous. V was pared by 3 bases and J by 8 bases, with 11 bases between. The CDR3 contains 13 residues. Germline loops: CDR1 SGHDT, CDR2 YYEEEE.

This clonotype was counted many times. The chain combines TRBV6-1 with TRBJ2-6, with D possibly being TRBD2 (5 bases). The CDR3 is made up of 15 amino acids. Germline CDR1 is MNHNS and CDR2 is SASEGT. V was cut by 6 bases and J by 2 bases, with 11 bases left in between. CDR3 sequence: CASSLTSTGANVLTF. The CDR3 DNA is TGTGCCAGCAGCCTAACTAGTACTGGGGCCAACGTCCTGACTTTC.

This clonotype showed up many times. The CDR3 DNA follows: TGTGCCAGCAGCCACACGGGGGCCGCCTACGAGCAGTACGTC. Translation gives CASSHTGAAYEQYV. The gene calls are TRBV6-2 or TRBV6-3 and TRBJ2-7; D assignment may be TRBD1 or TRBD2 (6 bases each). The germline V gene has CDR1 MNHEY and CDR2 SVGEGT. V was cut by 6 bases and J by 2 bases, with 14 bases left in between. The CDR3 spans 14 residues.

This clonotype was counted many times. The CDR3 sequence is CASSLSGTPLHF. CDR3 sequence (DNA): TGTGCCAGCAGCTTGTCCGGGACACCCCTCCACTTT. The chain joins TRBV7-2 to TRBJ1-6; no clear D. Per the germline V gene, CDR1 is SGHTA and CDR2 is FQGNSA. The germline V and J ends were trimmed by 3 bases and 11 bases, with 8 bases remaining between them. The CDR3 totals 12 residues.

This clonotype has ten or more counts. The chain is built from TRBV5-1 and TRBJ2-5; a weak D match, TRBD2 (6 bases). Germline V CDR1 and CDR2: SGHRS, YFSETQ. V was shortened by 2 bases and J by 5 bases, with 10 bases between the two germline ends. CDR3 length: 13 amino acids. The CDR3 bases are TGCGCCAGCAGCTTCGCGGGGCTTGAGACCCAGTACTTC. Translation gives CASSFAGLETQYF.

This clonotype was seen a handful of times. V usage is TRBV12-3 or TRBV12-4 and J usage is TRBJ1-1; 11 bases fit TRBD1. The V segment lost 6 bases and the J segment 4 bases; nucleotides outside the gene matches: 4. The CDR3 runs to 14 residues. CDR3 coding DNA: TGTGCCAGCAGCCTGGGACAGGGGGTCACTGAAGCTTTCTTT. Its translation: CASSLGQGVTEAFF.

This clonotype has only a few counts. The rearrangement links TRBV27 to TRBJ2-7; 9 nucleotides match TRBD1. J lost 5 bases, V lost 10 bases, and 9 bases had no gene match. Looked up from germline, CDR1 is MNHEY and CDR2 is SMNVEV (reference sequence). This CDR3 is 13 amino acids long. DNA for the CDR3: TGTGCCAAACACCGGGACAGGGTGCACGAGCAGTACGTC. The encoded protein is CAKHRDRVHEQYV.

A few counts support this clonotype. The chain employs TRBV7-2 and TRBJ1-5; unclear D gene. V lost 5 bases, J lost 3 bases, and 11 bases lay in between. Per the germline V gene, CDR1 is SGHTA and CDR2 is FQGNSA. This CDR3 has 14 residues. The CDR3 DNA is TGTGCCAGCAGCCGGACGGTTGACAATCAGCCCCAGCATTTT. Amino acid sequence: CASSRTVDNQPQHF.

This clonotype was detected many times. V and J are TRBV4-3 and TRBJ1-1; D gene uncertain. This CDR3 region has 13 residues. Germline lookup yields CDR1 LGHNA and CDR2 YSLEER. Trimming stripped 0 bases from V and 7 bases from J, with 9 bases between. CDR3 coding DNA: TGCGCCAGCAGCCAAGAACATTGGGGTGAAGCTTTCTTT. It translates to CASSQEHWGEAFF.

This clonotype was observed a handful of times. V is TRBV5-1 and J is TRBJ1-1; D is unresolved. The length of the CDR3 is 14 residues. Between the trimmed V and J ends, which lost 0 bases and 1 base, there was a span of 7 bases. CDR1 and CDR2 from the germline V gene are SGHRS and YFSETQ. In nucleotides, the CDR3 is TGCGCCAGCAGCTTGGCAGTGACGAACACTGAAGCTTTCTTT. Protein product: CASSLAVTNTEAFF.